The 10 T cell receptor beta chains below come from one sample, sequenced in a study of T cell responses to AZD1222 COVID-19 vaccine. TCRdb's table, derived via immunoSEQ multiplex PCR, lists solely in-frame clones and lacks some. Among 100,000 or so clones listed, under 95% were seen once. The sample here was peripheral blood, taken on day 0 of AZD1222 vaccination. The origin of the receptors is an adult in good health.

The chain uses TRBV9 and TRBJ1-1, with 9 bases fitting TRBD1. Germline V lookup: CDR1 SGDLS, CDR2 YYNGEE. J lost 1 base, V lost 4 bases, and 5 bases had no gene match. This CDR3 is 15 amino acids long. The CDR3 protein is CASSSWDRENTEAFF. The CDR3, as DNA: TGTGCCAGCAGCTCATGGGACAGGGAGAACACTGAAGCTTTCTTT.

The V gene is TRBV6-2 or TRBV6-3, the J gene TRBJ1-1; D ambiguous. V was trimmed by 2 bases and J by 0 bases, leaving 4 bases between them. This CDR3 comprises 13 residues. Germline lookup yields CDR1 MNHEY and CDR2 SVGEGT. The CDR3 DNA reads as TGTGCCAGCAGTTACGCCCTGAACACTGAAGCTTTCTTT. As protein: CASSYALNTEAFF.

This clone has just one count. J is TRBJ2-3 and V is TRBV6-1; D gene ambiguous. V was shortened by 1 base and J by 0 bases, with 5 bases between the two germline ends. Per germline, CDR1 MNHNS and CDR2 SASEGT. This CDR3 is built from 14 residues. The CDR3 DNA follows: TGTGCCAGCAGTGAAGGGGATAGCACAGATACGCAGTATTTT. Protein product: CASSEGDSTDTQYF.

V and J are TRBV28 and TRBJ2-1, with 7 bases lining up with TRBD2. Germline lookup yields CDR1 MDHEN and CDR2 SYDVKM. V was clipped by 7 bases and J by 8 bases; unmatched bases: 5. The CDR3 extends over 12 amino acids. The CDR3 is CASNTSEDEQFF. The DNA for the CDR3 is TGTGCCAGCAATACTAGCGAAGATGAGCAGTTCTTC.

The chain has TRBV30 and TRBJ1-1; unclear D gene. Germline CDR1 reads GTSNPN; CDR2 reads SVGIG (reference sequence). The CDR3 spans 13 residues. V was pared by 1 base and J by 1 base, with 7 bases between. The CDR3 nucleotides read TGTGCCTGGAGTGGAGGGTCGAACACTGAAGCTTTCTTT. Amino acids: CAWSGGSNTEAFF.

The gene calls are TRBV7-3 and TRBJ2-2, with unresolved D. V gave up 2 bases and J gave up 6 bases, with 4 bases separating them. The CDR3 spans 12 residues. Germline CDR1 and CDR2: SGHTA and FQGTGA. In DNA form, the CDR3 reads TGTGCCAGCAGCTTAGCTGCCGGGGAGCTGTTTTTT. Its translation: CASSLAAGELFF.

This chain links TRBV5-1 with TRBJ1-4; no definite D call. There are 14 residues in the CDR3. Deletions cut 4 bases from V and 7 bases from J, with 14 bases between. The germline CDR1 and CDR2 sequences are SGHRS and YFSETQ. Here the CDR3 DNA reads TGCGCCAGCAGCCTAGACACCCTTGGTGAAAAACTGTTTTTT. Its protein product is CASSLDTLGEKLFF.

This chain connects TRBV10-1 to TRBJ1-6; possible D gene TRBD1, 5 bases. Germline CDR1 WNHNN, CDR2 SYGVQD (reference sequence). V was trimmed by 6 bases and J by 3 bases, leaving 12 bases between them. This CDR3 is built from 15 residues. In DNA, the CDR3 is TGCGCCAGCAGGACTGCAGGGCACTATAATTCACCCCTCCACTTT. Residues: CASRTAGHYNSPLHF.

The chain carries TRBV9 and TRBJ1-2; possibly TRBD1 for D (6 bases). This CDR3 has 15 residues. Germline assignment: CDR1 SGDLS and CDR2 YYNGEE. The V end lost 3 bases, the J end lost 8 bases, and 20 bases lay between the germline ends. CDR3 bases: TGTGCCAGCAGCGAGGGGGGAACAGGGCAGACGGGCTACACCTTC. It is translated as CASSEGGTGQTGYTF.

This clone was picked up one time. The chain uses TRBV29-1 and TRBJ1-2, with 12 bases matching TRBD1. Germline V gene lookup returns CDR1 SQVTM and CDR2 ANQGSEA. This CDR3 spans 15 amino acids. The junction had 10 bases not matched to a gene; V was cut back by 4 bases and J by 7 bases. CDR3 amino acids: CSVVPTGTGGFGYTF. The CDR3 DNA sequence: TGCAGCGTTGTACCCACCGGGACAGGGGGCTTTGGCTACACCTTC.